This section outlines one TCR beta chain sequence together with its context. The assay was immunoSEQ multiplex PCR, and TCRdb's table has in-frame clones only and misses some. Of over 150,000 clones listed, approximately 82% are singletons. This sample was taken from a study of blood T cell repertoires in COVID-19. Study context: PBMCs, B-cell-depleted T cells, or T cells were the source of the cDNA or gDNA that made up the material.

With 6 bases clipped from V and 0 bases from J, the junction kept 8 bases outside the gene matches. The germline CDR1 and CDR2 sequences are SNHLY and FYNNEI. This CDR3 has 15 amino acids. Sequencing was carried out using peripheral blood. The chain has TRBV2 and TRBJ2-7, with 7 nucleotides matching TRBD1. The TCR comes from a human donor with acute or convalescent COVID-19. The donor label of this sample is uncertain. The CDR3 loop reads CASSVNRGFSYEQYF. The CDR3 DNA reads as TGTGCCAGCAGCGTGAACAGGGGCTTCTCCTACGAGCAGTACTTC.